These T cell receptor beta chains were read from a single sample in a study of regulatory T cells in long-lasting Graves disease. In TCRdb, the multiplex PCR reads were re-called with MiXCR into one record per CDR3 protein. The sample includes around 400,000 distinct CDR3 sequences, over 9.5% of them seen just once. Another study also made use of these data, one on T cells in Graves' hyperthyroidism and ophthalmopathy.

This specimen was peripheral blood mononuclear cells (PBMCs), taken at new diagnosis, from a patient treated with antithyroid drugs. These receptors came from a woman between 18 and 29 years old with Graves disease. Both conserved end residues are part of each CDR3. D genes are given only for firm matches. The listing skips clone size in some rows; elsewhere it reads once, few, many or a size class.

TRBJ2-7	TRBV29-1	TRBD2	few	TGCAGCGTTGAACATAGCGGGAGAGGCGAGCAGTACTTC	CSVEHSGRGEQYF
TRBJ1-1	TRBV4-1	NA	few	TGCGCCAGCAGCCAAGGGCAAGGGCCTGTGAACACTGAAGCTTTCTTT	CASSQGQGPVNTEAFF
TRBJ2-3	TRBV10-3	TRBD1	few	TGTGCCGTCTTCCCGGGACAGGGGTCAGATACGCAGTATTTT	CAVFPGQGSDTQYF
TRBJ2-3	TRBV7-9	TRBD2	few	TGTGCCAGCAGGCCGGGACTAGCTACAGATACGCAGTATTTT	CASRPGLATDTQYF
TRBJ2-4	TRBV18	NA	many	TGTGCCAGCTCACTCACTAGAGAGAACATTCAGTACTTC	CASSLTRENIQYF
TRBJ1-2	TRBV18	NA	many	TGTGCCAGCTCACCAGCCGTCGCGGGGAACTATGGCTACACCTTC	CASSPAVAGNYGYTF
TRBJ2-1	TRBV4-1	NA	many	TGCGCCAGCAGCCACTACTGGACATTGGCCCTCTACAATGAGCAGTTCTTC	CASSHYWTLALYNEQFF
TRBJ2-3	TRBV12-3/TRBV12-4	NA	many	TGTGCCAGCAGTTTTTCTGCTAGCACAGATACGCAGTATTTT	CASSFSASTDTQYF
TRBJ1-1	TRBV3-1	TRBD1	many	TGTGCCAGCAGAACAGGGGCGGCCTTGAACACTGAAGCTTTCTTT	CASRTGAALNTEAFF
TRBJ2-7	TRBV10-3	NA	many	TGTGCCATCGGGGACGGATTGATTAGCTCCTACGAGCAGTACTTC	CAIGDGLISSYEQYF
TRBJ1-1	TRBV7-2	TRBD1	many	TGTGCCAGCAGTGGCGACAGGGGGAACACTGAAGCTTTCTTT	CASSGDRGNTEAFF
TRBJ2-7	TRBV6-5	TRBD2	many	TGTGCCAGCAGTTACGAGGCGGGAGGCGGCTACGAGCAGTACTTC	CASSYEAGGGYEQYF
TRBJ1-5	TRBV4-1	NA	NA	TGCGCCAGCAGCCAAAAGGTATCCCGTCAGCCCCAGCATTTT	CASSQKVSRQPQHF
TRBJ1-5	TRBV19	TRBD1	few	TGTGCCGGTAACCTTAGGCAGGGGGCTTTCGGACAGCCCCAGCATTTT	CAGNLRQGAFGQPQHF
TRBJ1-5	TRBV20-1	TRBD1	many	TGCAGTGCCTTACTGACAGGGGGCGGTCATAGCAATCAGCCCCAGCATTTT	CSALLTGGGHSNQPQHF
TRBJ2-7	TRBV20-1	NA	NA	TGCAGTGCTAGAGGGATCGGTAGCGGCACCTACGAGCAGTACTTC	CSARGIGSGTYEQYF
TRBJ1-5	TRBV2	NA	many	TGTGCCAGCAGTAGACAGCCGGACCACAATCAGCCCCAGCATTTT	CASSRQPDHNQPQHF
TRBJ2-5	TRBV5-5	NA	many	TGTGCCAGCAGCTTGCTTCCGGGACAAACAAGACCTCAAGAGACCCAGTACTTC	CASSLLPGQTRPQETQYF
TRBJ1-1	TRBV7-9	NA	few	TGTGCCAGCAGCTTTGGTAACAGGAACACTGAAGCTTTCTTT	CASSFGNRNTEAFF
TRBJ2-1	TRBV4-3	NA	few	TGCGCCAGCAGCCAAGGGGCGGCCTCCTACAATGAGCAGTTCTTC	CASSQGAASYNEQFF
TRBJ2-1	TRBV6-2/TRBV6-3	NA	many	TGTGCCAGCAGTTATTCGTGGCTAGGTGAGCAGTTCTTC	CASSYSWLGEQFF
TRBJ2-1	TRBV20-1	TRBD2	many	TGCAGTGCTAGAGATAGTATCGGGCTAGCGGGAGTCGGTGAGCAGTTCTTC	CSARDSIGLAGVGEQFF